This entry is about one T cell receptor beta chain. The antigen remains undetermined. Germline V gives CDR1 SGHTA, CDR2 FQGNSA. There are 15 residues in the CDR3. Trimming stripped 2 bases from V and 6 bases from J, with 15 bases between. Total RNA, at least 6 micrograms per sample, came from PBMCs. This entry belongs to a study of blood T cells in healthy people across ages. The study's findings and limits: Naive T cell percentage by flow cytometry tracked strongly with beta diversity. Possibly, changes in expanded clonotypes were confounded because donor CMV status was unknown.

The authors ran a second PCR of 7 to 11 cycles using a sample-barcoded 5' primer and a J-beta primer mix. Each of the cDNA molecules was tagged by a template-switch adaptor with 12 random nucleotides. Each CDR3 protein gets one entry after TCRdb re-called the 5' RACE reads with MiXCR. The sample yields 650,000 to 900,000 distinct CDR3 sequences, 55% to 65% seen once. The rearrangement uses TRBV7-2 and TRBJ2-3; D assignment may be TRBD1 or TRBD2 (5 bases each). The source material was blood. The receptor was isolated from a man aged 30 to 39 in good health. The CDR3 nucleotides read TGTGCCAGCAGCTTACCTAGGACATCGGGGGATACGCAGTATTTT. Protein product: CASSLPRTSGDTQYF.